This T cell receptor (beta chain) was retrieved from a study of blood T cell repertoires in COVID-19 (dated by TCRdb to 2020 to 2021). Describing the broader study: Samples covering the acute and convalescent phases of COVID-19 were provided by collaborators in the United States, Italy and Spain. The dataset comprised deeply sampled blood TCRbeta repertoires from subjects exposed to, actively infected with, or recovered from COVID-19. Samples came from the ongoing ImmuneRACE study (first 160 participants) plus 1,254 subjects from 6 global collaborators. The material from the prospective study consisted of cDNA or gDNA derived from T cells, B-cell-depleted T cells, or PBMCs. A freely available public database, intended as a resource for researchers studying the immune response to SARS-CoV-2, is where the repertoires were released. Where available, HLA class I and class II types were obtained from metadata supplied by the sample provider rather than from assay-based typing. A de-identified subject ID, COVID-19 status, age in years and sex were almost always included in the sample metadata. The paper's findings and limits, for the study overall: The amount of clinical and demographic metadata varied by source and participant and was provided uncurated.

TCRbeta CDR3 regions were amplified from genomic DNA using the immunoSEQ Assay, a bias-controlled multiplex PCR. The paper's processing steps were these. Nucleated cell counts per sample were estimated from amplification of reference gene primers within the assay. To quantify the absolute abundance of each unique TCRbeta CDR3 rearrangement, sequence reads were collapsed and filtered. For each sample, productive Simpson clonality was calculated as the square root of Simpson's diversity index across productive rearrangements. TCRdb carries this immuneACCESS record with in-frame sequences only. Its versions omit some clonotypes, under half of them owing to an unresolved V gene in the studies checked, with the rest unexplained. V, J and clone size are those of that table, while D and trimming were read from the DNA. This sample holds fewer than 110,000 clones; 84% were observed only once. Approximately 4.4% of the sample rests with the top ten.

Regarding this clone: Which antigen it targets is not known. No much larger clonotype is one base removed from it; base qualities were not supplied.

V and J lose 2 bases and 0 bases, and a span of 11 bases separates them. From a lookup of the germline V gene, CDR1 and CDR2 are MNHEY and SVGAGI. From cysteine to phenylalanine, the CDR3 is 16 amino acids long. The read is trimmed to its CDR3 DNA, 48 bases read in frame from base 1. Whole blood was collected in K2EDTA tubes by collaborating institutions according to the institutions' own protocols. For TCRbeta analysis, collaborators shipped samples in one of three forms: frozen whole blood, isolated PBMCs, or DNA extracted from either of those sample types. Sequencing was performed on peripheral blood. The source of this sequence is a human donor in a cohort sampled during active COVID-19. The chain joins TRBV6-5 to TRBJ1-5; the D gene lacks a confident call. The nucleotide sequence reads TGTGCCAGCAGTTACCGACACCCCGGTAGCAATCAGCCCCAGCATTTT. It translates as CASSYRHPGSNQPQHF.